This T cell receptor (beta chain) was identified in a study of T cells after yellow fever vaccination (dated by TCRdb to between 2018 and 2021). In the study overall: The SMART-Seq v4 Ultra Low Input RNA kit was used to prepare libraries from fractions with low cell numbers. Bulk TCR alpha and beta repertoires were sequenced longitudinally to track T-cell clones before and after primary and booster YFV17D yellow fever vaccination. Bulk PBMC replicates and cell subsets were isolated from blood drawn at multiple timepoints before and after both primary and secondary immunization. The cohort comprised two healthy male donors, one aged 18 to 30 and one aged 30 to 40 years.

TCR cDNA was synthesized by 5'RACE template switching, through which a universal primer site and unique molecular identifiers were introduced. Priming for cDNA synthesis came from both the TCR alpha and TCR beta constant segments. Library amplification involved two PCR steps, and the second step added sample barcodes and sequencing adapters. Sequencing of libraries was performed on Illumina HiSeq 2500 (2x100 bp) or NovaSeq (2x150 bp). Per the source publication's procedure: Demultiplexing of reads and collapsing into UMI consensus sequences were performed with MIGEC, and V(D)J alignment was carried out with MiXCR. Using edgeR on replicate PBMC samples, clonotypes were called vaccine-responding if FDR was below 0.01 and the log2 fold change was above 5 up to day 15. Each bulk clonotype received a CD4 or CD8 identity based on whether the sequenced CD4 or CD8 repertoire contained that clonotype at higher abundance. TCRdb ran its own pipeline on the public reads, namely fastp trimming at Q25 and MiXCR clone calling, and kept in-frame beta chains. Entries that share a CDR3 protein sequence are merged under the most common genes and DNA. The V and J calls were determined by TCRdb, not by the authors. The sample table shows about 500,000 distinct CDR3 sequences, and about 17% are seen once. The ten top clones hold around 16% of the sample.

General findings and caveats noted by the study authors: Compared with the primary T-cell response, the secondary T-cell response was weaker but faster, peaking on day 5 rather than day 15. Most clones expanded after primary vaccination (approximately 96% of CD4 and 88% of CD8) were re-detected after the booster, suggesting that broad memory maintenance occurred. FACS-sorted repertoires could contain abundant contaminating clonotypes from the bulk population, so computational filtering was required. A small share of clonotypes occurred in both CD4 and CD8 compartments, likely arising from convergent recombination. Because the study included only two donors, the extent to which the findings can be generalized is limited.

V sheds 1 base and J sheds 7 bases, leaving 14 bases between their ends. CDR1 and CDR2 (MDHEN, SYDVKM) derive from the germline V gene. Counted from cysteine to phenylalanine, this CDR3 has 14 amino acids. The kept DNA is CDR3 alone, 42 bases in frame from the first base. The treatment or condition label, read with the paper, signifies: live attenuated yellow fever vaccine strain. At every blood-draw timepoint, two biological replicates of bulk PBMCs were collected. PBMCs were isolated from peripheral blood using a standard Ficoll-Paque protocol. RNA was extracted with TriZol from bulk PBMCs, CD4 and CD8 fractions, and dextramer-positive and dextramer-negative fractions. This clonotype has a handful of counts. Its antigen is unknown. The input lacks base qualities; no much larger clone sits a single base away.

Sequenced here: PBMCs, sampled about 5 days after the first yellow fever vaccination. The receptor's source is a man in his late teens or twenties who received the YFV17D yellow fever vaccine. In this chain, TRBV28 is recombined with TRBJ2-7; a tentative D match to TRBD2 spans 6 bases. The CDR3 sequence is CASSLYGGAREQYF. The DNA sequence is as follows: TGTGCCAGCAGTTTATACGGGGGAGCACGGGAGCAGTACTTC.